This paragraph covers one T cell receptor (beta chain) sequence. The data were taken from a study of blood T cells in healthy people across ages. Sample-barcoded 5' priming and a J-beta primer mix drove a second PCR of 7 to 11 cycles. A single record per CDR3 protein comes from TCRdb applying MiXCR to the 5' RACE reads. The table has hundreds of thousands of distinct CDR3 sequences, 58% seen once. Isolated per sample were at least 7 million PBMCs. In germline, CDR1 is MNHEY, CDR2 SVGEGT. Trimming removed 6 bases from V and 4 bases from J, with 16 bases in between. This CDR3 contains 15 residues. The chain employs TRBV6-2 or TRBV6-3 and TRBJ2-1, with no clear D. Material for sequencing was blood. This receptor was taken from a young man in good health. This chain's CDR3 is CASSPSSAPYNEQFF. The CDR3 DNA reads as TGTGCCAGCAGCCCCTCGTCAGCACCTTACAATGAGCAGTTCTTC.